These T cell receptor beta chains were read from a single sample in a study of blood T cell repertoires in COVID-19. Only in-frame clones appear in the TCRdb table, and some are missing; sequencing was by immunoSEQ multiplex PCR. This sample has 59,000 or so clones; roughly 70% occur once, and the top ten carry 18%. Sequencing was performed on peripheral blood. These receptors all stem from a woman aged 50 to 65 with active or convalescent COVID-19. CDR3s include the opening cysteine and the closing phenylalanine or tryptophan. The D gene is left open where the match is weak. Not all rows give a size; the values are once, few, many and, for expanded clones, a class.

TRBV5-1	TRBD2	NA	TRBJ2-2	CASSFPGLAGWCQASFF	TGCGCCAGCAGCTTCCCCGGACTAGCGGGATGGTGTCAGGCGTCGTTTTTT
TRBV19	TRBD1	NA	TRBJ2-7	CASRQRGTGDTYEQYF	TGTGCCAGTAGACAACGGGGGACAGGGGACACCTACGAGCAGTACTTC
TRBV4-1	NA	NA	TRBJ1-6	CASSRVGARRSPLHF	TGCGCCAGCAGCCGGGTTGGGGCACGAAGGTCACCCCTCCACTTT
TRBV11-2	NA	NA	TRBJ1-1	CASSPMGAGEAFF	TGTGCCAGCAGCCCCATGGGGGCAGGCGAAGCTTTCTTT
TRBV28	TRBD1	NA	TRBJ2-2	CASSFPQGTKSGELFF	TGTGCCAGCAGTTTCCCACAGGGGACCAAGTCCGGGGAGCTGTTTTTT
TRBV3-1/TRBV3-2	NA	NA	TRBJ1-2	CASSQTRESGYTF	TGTGCCAGCAGCCAAACCAGGGAATCGGGCTACACCTTC
TRBV7-9	NA	once	TRBJ2-7	CASSLDVRAYEQYF	TGTGCCAGCAGCTTAGACGTGAGGGCCTACGAGCAGTACTTC
TRBV28	NA	NA	TRBJ2-7	CASSTPGQEPYEQYF	TGTGCCAGCAGCACCCCAGGGCAGGAACCCTACGAGCAGTACTTC
TRBV7-9	TRBD2	NA	TRBJ2-1	CASSFSLREQNEQFF	TGTGCCAGCAGCTTTTCTTTGCGGGAGCAAAATGAGCAGTTCTTC
TRBV19	TRBD1	once	TRBJ2-5	CASRKTGGTQETQYF	TGTGCCAGCAGAAAGACAGGGGGTACGCAAGAGACCCAGTACTTC
TRBV4-1	TRBD2	once	TRBJ2-3	CASSQEVSASGGTDTQYF	TGCGCCAGCAGCCAAGAAGTTTCGGCTAGCGGGGGCACAGATACGCAGTATTTT
TRBV19	TRBD1	many	TRBJ1-1	CASKTGGWTEAFF	TGTGCCAGTAAGACAGGGGGATGGACTGAAGCTTTCTTT
TRBV5-5	NA	few	TRBJ1-1	CASSFQITEAFF	TGTGCCAGCAGCTTTCAGATCACTGAAGCTTTCTTT
TRBV5-1	NA	few	TRBJ1-2	CASSLTAENYGYTF	TGCGCCAGCAGCTTGACGGCGGAGAACTATGGCTACACCTTC
TRBV4-1	TRBD1	NA	TRBJ2-7	CASSQDDRGAYEQYF	TGCGCCAGCAGCCAAGATGACAGGGGGGCTTACGAGCAGTACTTC
TRBV19	NA	NA	TRBJ2-1	CASSRIVDEQFF	TGTGCCAGTAGTAGAATAGTGGATGAGCAGTTCTTC
TRBV14	NA	NA	TRBJ2-5	CASSSRTRQETQYF	TGTGCCAGCAGCTCCCGGACACGTCAAGAGACCCAGTACTTC
TRBV27	NA	NA	TRBJ1-4	CASSLLARNEKLFF	TGTGCCAGCAGTTTACTGGCAAGAAATGAAAAACTGTTTTTT
TRBV6-4	NA	NA	TRBJ2-2	CASSERSLGGGELFF	TGTGCCAGCAGTGAAAGGTCTCTAGGTGGCGGGGAGCTGTTTTTT
TRBV27	TRBD2	NA	TRBJ2-7	CASSFYSGNNEQYF	TGTGCCAGCAGTTTTTATAGCGGGAACAACGAGCAGTACTTC
TRBV21-1	NA	NA	TRBJ1-4	CASTRTGGKEKLFF	TGTGCCAGCACCCGGACAGGGGGGAAGGAAAAACTGTTTTTT
TRBV29-1	TRBD2	NA	TRBJ2-1	CSVEAGGYNEQFF	TGCAGCGTTGAAGCGGGAGGCTACAATGAGCAGTTCTTC
TRBV24-1	TRBD2	NA	TRBJ2-1	CATSDTTGTSGRIGEQFF	TGTGCCACCAGTGACACAACCGGGACTAGCGGGAGGATAGGTGAGCAGTTCTTC
TRBV19	TRBD1	many	TRBJ2-1	CASSIDAGGWYNEQFF	TGTGCCAGTAGTATAGACGCAGGGGGCTGGTACAATGAGCAGTTCTTC
TRBV24-1	TRBD2	many	TRBJ2-3	CATSVSGRVTDTQYF	TGTGCCACCAGTGTAAGCGGGAGGGTCACAGATACGCAGTATTTT
TRBV11-2	TRBD2	NA	TRBJ2-2	CASSLLRGRGPRELFF	TGTGCCAGCAGCTTGTTGCGCGGGAGGGGCCCCCGGGAGCTGTTTTTT
TRBV21-1	NA	NA	TRBJ2-1	CASSKRAVEEYNEQFF	TGTGCCAGCAGCAAGAGGGCAGTCGAGGAGTACAATGAGCAGTTCTTC
TRBV9	NA	NA	TRBJ2-4	CASSASGGVNIQYF	TGTGCCAGCAGCGCCAGCGGAGGGGTAAACATTCAGTACTTC
TRBV11-2	NA	NA	TRBJ2-4	CASSLGLAPDGIQYF	TGTGCCAGCAGCTTAGGGCTAGCGCCAGACGGCATTCAGTACTTC
TRBV6-5	TRBD2	NA	TRBJ2-1	CASSRAAGAEQFF	TGTGCCAGCAGCCGAGCAGCGGGAGCGGAGCAGTTCTTC
TRBV24-1	TRBD2	NA	TRBJ2-1	CATSSGTYNEQFF	TGTGCCACCTCTAGCGGGACATACAATGAGCAGTTCTTC
TRBV5-1	NA	few	TRBJ1-1	CASSFVTGNRGEAFF	TGCGCCAGCAGCTTTGTAACAGGGAATCGGGGTGAAGCTTTCTTT
TRBV27	NA	NA	TRBJ2-1	CASSFGRVWNEQFF	TGTGCCAGCAGTTTTGGCAGGGTCTGGAATGAGCAGTTCTTC
TRBV18	TRBD1	NA	TRBJ1-2	CASSPGQGGGYTF	TGTGCCAGCTCACCTGGACAGGGTGGCGGCTACACCTTC
TRBV2	NA	few	TRBJ2-3	CASNMAGSSTDTQYF	TGTGCCAGCAACATGGCAGGGTCGAGCACAGATACGCAGTATTTT
TRBV5-1	TRBD2	NA	TRBJ2-2	CASSLKLAGGSTGELFF	TGCGCCAGCAGCTTGAAGCTAGCGGGAGGAAGTACCGGGGAGCTGTTTTTT
TRBV30	NA	NA	TRBJ2-5	CAWSGRRRETQYF	TGTGCCTGGAGTGGTCGGAGAAGGGAGACCCAGTACTTC
TRBV5-1	NA	few	TRBJ1-6	CASSSSGGIMNSPLHF	TGCGCCAGCAGCTCGTCCGGGGGGATTATGAATTCACCCCTCCACTTT
TRBV5-4	TRBD2	NA	TRBJ2-5	CASSPVAGAINLETQYF	TGTGCCAGCAGCCCGGTGGCGGGAGCCATAAATCTAGAGACCCAGTACTTC
TRBV18	TRBD1	NA	TRBJ2-3	CASSQGASSTDTQYF	TGTGCCAGCTCGCAGGGGGCGTCGAGCACAGATACGCAGTATTTT
TRBV18	NA	NA	TRBJ2-7	CASSPRQGFSEQYF	TGTGCCAGCTCACCACGCCAGGGTTTCTCCGAGCAGTACTTC
TRBV27	NA	NA	TRBJ1-4	CASSLSPGVIEKLFF	TGTGCCAGCAGTTTATCGCCGGGGGTAATCGAAAAACTGTTTTTT
TRBV18	TRBD2	NA	TRBJ2-7	CASSPRGGSYEQYF	TGTGCCAGCTCACCCCGAGGCGGGAGCTACGAGCAGTACTTC
TRBV19	NA	NA	TRBJ2-6	CASTLDNSGANVLTF	TGTGCCAGTACCCTCGACAATTCTGGGGCCAACGTCCTGACTTTC
TRBV5-1	NA	few	TRBJ2-1	CASSSTKYNEQFF	TGCGCCAGCAGTTCGACTAAGTACAATGAGCAGTTCTTC
TRBV6-2/TRBV6-3	NA	NA	TRBJ1-6	CASSYSDSPGSPLHF	TGTGCCAGCAGTTACTCAGATTCACCAGGCTCACCCCTCCACTTT
TRBV6-4	NA	once	TRBJ1-5	CASRVVRGRWQPQHF	TGTGCCAGCAGGGTGGTTAGAGGGAGGTGGCAGCCCCAGCATTTT
TRBV7-2	TRBD2	NA	TRBJ2-7	CASSPRTSGLEQYF	TGTGCCAGCAGCCCTCGGACTAGCGGACTCGAGCAGTACTTC
TRBV7-2	TRBD1	NA	TRBJ1-6	CASSSQGTGYGSPLHF	TGTGCCAGCAGCTCCCAAGGGACAGGGTATGGATCACCCCTCCACTTT
TRBV9	TRBD2	NA	TRBJ2-3	CASSVGLAVYADTQYF	TGTGCCAGCAGCGTAGGGCTAGCGGTCTACGCAGATACGCAGTATTTT
TRBV11-2	NA	NA	TRBJ2-1	CASSLGVGDPRYNEQFF	TGTGCCAGCAGCTTAGGGGTGGGAGACCCGAGGTACAATGAGCAGTTCTTC
TRBV5-1	TRBD2	NA	TRBJ2-7	CASSLKGLAGGEQYF	TGCGCCAGCAGCTTAAAGGGACTAGCGGGGGGCGAGCAGTACTTC
TRBV28	TRBD1	NA	TRBJ2-7	CASSSYRGSKDEQYF	TGTGCCAGCAGTTCGTACAGGGGCAGTAAGGACGAGCAGTACTTC
TRBV4-1	TRBD2	NA	TRBJ2-1	CASSPHQGLAGIRDNEQFF	TGCGCCAGCAGCCCCCACCAGGGACTAGCGGGGATCAGGGACAATGAGCAGTTCTTC
TRBV27	TRBD1	NA	TRBJ2-1	CASSYRDRFYNEQFF	TGTGCCAGCAGCTACCGGGACAGGTTCTACAATGAGCAGTTCTTC
TRBV7-2	NA	NA	TRBJ1-1	CASSLEVHEAFF	TGTGCCAGCAGCTTAGAAGTACATGAAGCTTTCTTT
TRBV28	TRBD1	NA	TRBJ2-5	CASSAIAGGVAPGGQYF	TGTGCCAGCAGCGCAATTGCAGGGGGAGTTGCCCCGGGTGGCCAGTACTTC
TRBV14	NA	once	TRBJ2-1	CASSPTPLAPFFDEQFF	TGTGCCAGCAGCCCCACCCCACTCGCCCCCTTTTTCGATGAGCAGTTCTTC
TRBV6-5	TRBD2	few	TRBJ2-1	CASSYQRELYEQFF	TGTGCCAGCAGTTACCAGCGGGAGCTCTATGAGCAGTTCTTC
TRBV12-3/TRBV12-4	NA	NA	TRBJ2-1	CASSDGIPQFF	TGTGCCAGCAGCGACGGGATCCCTCAGTTCTTC